Each of the 20 T cell receptor beta chains below was sequenced from the same sample in a study of OX40 agonist ivuxolimab in advanced cancers. The table came from immunoSEQ multiplex PCR; TCRdb's copy has only in-frame clones and leaves some out. Of around 70,000 clones in the sample, 80% to 85% were seen once. The sample in question was CD4+ or CD8+ T cells sorted from blood, obtained in a trial of the OX40 agonist ivuxolimab. These receptors all stem from an adult with an advanced solid tumor such as melanoma, head and neck, liver or kidney cancer.

This chain joins TRBV25-1 and TRBJ1-5; tentative D call: TRBD1 (5 bases). This CDR3 contains 13 residues. Trimming left V 6 bases short and J 2 bases short, with 8 bases between. From germline, CDR1 is MGHDK and CDR2 SYGVNS. In DNA, the CDR3 is TGTGCCAGCAGCGGACACGGCAATCAGCCCCAGCATTTT. Amino acids: CASSGHGNQPQHF.

The CDR3 nucleotides read TGTGCCAGCTCGGGGACAGGGTCTACTGAAGCTTTCTTT. It codes for CASSGTGSTEAFF. The V and J genes are TRBV18 and TRBJ1-1; 9 bases map to TRBD1. With V trimmed by 6 bases and J by 5 bases, 4 bases remained unmatched. This CDR3 is built from 13 residues. Per germline, CDR1 KGHSH and CDR2 LQKENI.

The chain carries TRBV6-1 and TRBJ2-1; D possibly matches TRBD1 or TRBD2 (5 bases each). This CDR3 has 16 amino acids. CDR1 is MNHNS and CDR2 is SASEGT in the germline V gene. Trimming shortened V by 2 bases and J by 6 bases, and 17 bases separated the two germline ends. This CDR3 reads CASSEWGGHNVNEQFF. The CDR3 DNA reads TGTGCCAGCAGTGAATGGGGCGGGCACAACGTCAATGAGCAGTTCTTC.

V is TRBV7-2 and J is TRBJ1-4, with D hard to call. V shed 5 bases and J shed 0 bases, with 10 bases lying between them. CDR1 SGHTA and CDR2 FQGNSA come from the germline V gene. The CDR3 is 15 amino acids. CDR3 sequence reads: CASSPRGATNEKLFF. The CDR3 region has the DNA TGTGCCAGCAGCCCGCGCGGGGCAACTAATGAAAAACTGTTTTTT.

The chain combines TRBV28 with TRBJ1-5; D might be TRBD1 (6 bases). V lost 6 bases and J lost 1, with 13 bases in between. This CDR3 has 15 amino acids. CDR1 is MDHEN and CDR2 is SYDVKM in the germline V gene. Here the CDR3 reads CASRKQGVSNQPQHF. The CDR3 DNA reads as TGTGCCAGCAGAAAACAGGGCGTGAGCAATCAGCCCCAGCATTTT.

CDR3 DNA: TGTGCCAGCAGCCCGCTTGGGGGGGACACCTATGGCTACACCTTC. Translating it yields CASSPLGGDTYGYTF. The chain is built from TRBV11-3 and TRBJ1-2, with D maybe TRBD1 (6 bases). V was shortened by 5 bases and J by 4 bases, with 17 bases between the two germline ends. CDR3 length equals 15 residues. Per germline, CDR1 SGHNT and CDR2 YENEEA.

V is TRBV25-1 and J is TRBJ2-3; TRBD1 might be the D (6 bases). CDR1 and CDR2 (germline): MGHDK, SYGVNS. V gave up 5 bases and J gave up 0 bases, with 6 bases separating them. The length of the CDR3 is 13 residues. CDR3 sequence: CASSQGSTDTQYF. For the CDR3, the DNA is TGTGCCAGCAGTCAGGGGAGCACAGATACGCAGTATTTT.

This rearrangement joins TRBV6-5 to TRBJ2-7, with D possibly matching TRBD2 (6 bases). CDR1 MNHEY and CDR2 SVGAGI come from the germline V gene. This CDR3 comprises 15 residues. V lost 2 bases, J lost 3 bases, and 14 bases lay in between. The CDR3 nucleotides read TGTGCCAGCAGTTACCAAGGGAGGACTCACTACGAGCAGTACTTC. Encoded protein: CASSYQGRTHYEQYF.

This clone appeared a few times. The J gene is TRBJ1-4, the V gene TRBV5-1, with TRBD1 matching 9 bases. V shed 4 bases and J 6 bases; nucleotides not matched to a gene: 16. The CDR3 has 18 amino acids. Germline V gives CDR1 SGHRS, CDR2 YFSETQ. In nucleotides, the CDR3 is TGCGCCAGCAGCCGCAAGCCGGGACAGGGAATAGGCGATGAAAAACTGTTTTTT. Encoded protein: CASSRKPGQGIGDEKLFF.

About this clone itself: The junction shows a germline mismatch at one end, possibly a read error. V is TRBV7-2 and J is TRBJ1-2; 11 bases map to TRBD1. This CDR3 comprises 15 residues. In germline, CDR1 is SGHTA, CDR2 FQGNSA. The CDR3 is CASSIAGTGGYGYTF. DNA of the CDR3: TGTGCCAGCAGCATAGCCGGGACAGGGGGATATGGCTACACCTTC. Variable domain in full (rest from reference TRBV7-2 and TRBJ1-2): GAGVSQSPSNKVTEKGKDVELRCDPISGHTALYWYRQSLGQGLEFLIYFQGNSAPDKSGLPSDRFSAERTGGSVSTLTIQRTQQEDSAVYLCASSIAGTGGYGYTFGSGTRLTVV.

This chain uses TRBV7-2 with TRBJ2-2; no clear D. Between the trimmed V and J ends, which lost 2 bases and 8 bases, there was a span of 9 bases. The CDR3 has 13 residues. CDR1 is SGHTA, CDR2 FQGNSA, per germline. The CDR3 DNA sequence: TGTGCCAGCAGCTTAATGGGCGAGGGGGAGCTGTTTTTT. It yields the protein CASSLMGEGELFF. The full variable domain, its missing parts supplied by reference TRBV7-2 and TRBJ2-2, is GAGVSQSPSNKVTEKGKDVELRCDPISGHTALYWYRQSLGQGLEFLIYFQGNSAPDKSGLPSDRFSAERTGGSVSTLTIQRTQQEDSAVYLCASSLMGEGELFFGEGSRLTVL.

The rearrangement links TRBV19 to TRBJ1-1; weak D call: TRBD1 (5 bases). The V end was cut by 3 bases, the J end by 1 base, with 9 bases between. Germline V gene sequence: CDR1 LNHDA, CDR2 SQIVND (reference sequence). CDR3 length: 14 residues. The CDR3, as DNA: TGTGCCAGTAGTATGCGGGGACCGAACACTGAAGCTTTCTTT. Its translation: CASSMRGPNTEAFF.

This chain joins TRBV9 and TRBJ1-2, with 7 nucleotides matching TRBD1. Trimming at V came to 2 bases and at J to 7 bases, leaving 11 bases not matched to a gene. CDR3 length: 15 residues. Germline V gene data show CDR1 as SGDLS and CDR2 as YYNGEE. CDR3 residues: CASSVTGTASSGYTF. CDR3 DNA: TGTGCCAGCAGCGTTACCGGGACAGCGTCGAGTGGCTACACCTTC.

The J gene is TRBJ1-4, the V gene TRBV11-2; 10 nucleotides agree with TRBD1. The CDR3 length is 16 residues. The germline gives CDR1 SGHAT, CDR2 FQNNGV. The trim removed 0 bases at V and 5 bases at J, leaving 3 bases unmatched. CDR3: CASSLDTGQGNEKLFF. Here the CDR3 DNA reads TGTGCCAGCAGCTTAGATACGGGACAGGGGAATGAAAAACTGTTTTTT.

This clone was found a few times. The chain is built from TRBV6-5 and TRBJ1-5; D may be TRBD1 (5 bases). CDR1 is MNHEY, CDR2 SVGAGI, per germline. The CDR3 length is 14 residues. The V gene lost 2 bases and the J gene lost 4 bases, with 9 bases spanning the gap. The CDR3 region has the DNA TGTGCCAGCAGTTACCGCAGGGCGAATCAGCCCCAGCATTTT. It encodes CASSYRRANQPQHF.

The chain links TRBV29-1 to TRBJ2-2; a weak D match, TRBD1 (6 bases). Trimming stripped 5 bases from V and 1 base from J, with 11 bases between. This CDR3 contains 14 residues. In germline, CDR1 is SQVTM, CDR2 ANQGSEA. CDR3: CSVQGRGNTGELFF. CDR3 sequence (DNA): TGCAGCGTTCAGGGCAGGGGGAACACCGGGGAGCTGTTTTTT.

The V and J genes are TRBV15 and TRBJ2-1, with D tentatively TRBD2 (7 bases). The CDR3 loop spans 16 amino acids. Trimming left V 0 bases short and J 7 bases short, with 16 bases between. Germline CDR1 LNHNV, CDR2 YYDKDF (reference sequence). The CDR3 nucleotides read TGTGCCACCAGCAGAGATGGGGGCGGGAGTGGGAATGAGCAGTTCTTC. It translates to CATSRDGGGSGNEQFF.

The V call is TRBV7-9, the J call TRBJ1-5, with a weak D call TRBD1 (6 bases). The CDR3 length is 15 residues. The V end was cut by 5 bases, the J end by 5 bases, with 16 bases between. Per the germline V gene, CDR1 is SEHNR and CDR2 is FQNEAQ (reference sequence). CDR3 region: CASSTDGQKYQPQHF. CDR3 coding DNA: TGTGCCAGCAGCACCGACGGACAGAAGTATCAGCCCCAGCATTTT.

The chain uses TRBV12-2 and TRBJ1-2. TRBV12-2 is a documented pseudogene. The CDR3 sequence is 17 residues long. Here the CDR3 reads CASRLAWTRDSGYGYTF. The CDR3 DNA reads TGTGCAAGTCGCTTAGCCTGGACGAGGGATTCGGGCTATGGCTACACCTTC.

The CDR3, as DNA: TGTGCCAGCAGCACACAGTCCACCGGGGAGCTGTTTTTT. It encodes CASSTQSTGELFF. The chain employs TRBV7-7 and TRBJ2-2; D unresolved. The CDR3 has 13 residues. Looked up from germline, CDR1 is SSHAT and CDR2 is FNYEAQ (reference sequence). V shed 5 bases and J shed 4 bases, with 8 bases lying between them.